Each of the 4 T cell receptor beta chains below was sequenced from the same sample in a study of response to subunit inactivated influenza vaccine. From the RT-PCR reads, TCRdb called clonotypes with MiXCR, one entry per CDR3 protein. The sample holds almost 250,000 distinct CDR3 sequences, 12% seen once. The sequencing here drew on non-naive T cells sorted from PBMCs, taken 14 to 15 days before vaccination. The origin of the receptors is a man in his fifties or sixties who received an inactivated influenza vaccine.

V and J are TRBV5-4 and TRBJ1-2; 8 positions agree with TRBD1. CDR3 length equals 14 residues. The germline V gene has CDR1 SGHNT and CDR2 YYREEE (reference sequence). The V segment lost 3 bases and the J segment 8 bases; nucleotides outside the gene matches: 9. Written as DNA, the CDR3 is TGTGCCAGCAGCTCCACTCGGACAGGGTGGGGCTACACCTTC. It specifies CASSSTRTGWGYTF.

This clonotype was found a few times. The chain combines TRBV11-2 with TRBJ2-7; D unresolved. Trimming took 5 bases from V and 4 from J, leaving 15 bases between them. CDR3 size: 14 residues. Germline values: CDR1 SGHAT, CDR2 FQNNGV. Here the CDR3 reads CASSQGPPAYEQYF. The DNA for the CDR3 is TGTGCCAGCAGCCAAGGCCCCCCCGCTTACGAGCAGTACTTC.

This clonotype was found a few times. The chain carries TRBV3-1 and TRBJ2-1; D unclear. Germline V gene sequence: CDR1 LGHDT, CDR2 YNNKEL (reference sequence). With 1 base removed from V and 3 bases from J, the gap between germline ends came to 4 bases. The CDR3 sequence is 13 residues long. CDR3 coding DNA: TGTGCCAGCAGCCAAGTAGACTACAATGAGCAGTTCTTC. This gives the protein CASSQVDYNEQFF.

The rearrangement links TRBV2 to TRBJ2-1, with 7 nucleotides matching TRBD2. Germline lookup yields CDR1 SNHLY and CDR2 FYNNEI. The V gene end was trimmed by 3 bases and the J gene end by 3 bases; junction bases not matched to a gene: 8. The CDR3 has 16 amino acids. Here the CDR3 reads CASSEDPSGVYNEQFF. The DNA of the CDR3 is TGTGCCAGCAGTGAGGATCCGAGCGGGGTCTACAATGAGCAGTTCTTC. The full variable domain, its missing parts supplied by reference TRBV2 and TRBJ2-1, is EPEVTQTPSHQVTQMGQEVILRCVPISNHLYFYWYRQILGQKVEFLVSFYNNEISEKSEIFDDQFSVERPDGSNFTLKIRSTKLEDSAMYFCASSEDPSGVYNEQFFGPGTRLTVL.